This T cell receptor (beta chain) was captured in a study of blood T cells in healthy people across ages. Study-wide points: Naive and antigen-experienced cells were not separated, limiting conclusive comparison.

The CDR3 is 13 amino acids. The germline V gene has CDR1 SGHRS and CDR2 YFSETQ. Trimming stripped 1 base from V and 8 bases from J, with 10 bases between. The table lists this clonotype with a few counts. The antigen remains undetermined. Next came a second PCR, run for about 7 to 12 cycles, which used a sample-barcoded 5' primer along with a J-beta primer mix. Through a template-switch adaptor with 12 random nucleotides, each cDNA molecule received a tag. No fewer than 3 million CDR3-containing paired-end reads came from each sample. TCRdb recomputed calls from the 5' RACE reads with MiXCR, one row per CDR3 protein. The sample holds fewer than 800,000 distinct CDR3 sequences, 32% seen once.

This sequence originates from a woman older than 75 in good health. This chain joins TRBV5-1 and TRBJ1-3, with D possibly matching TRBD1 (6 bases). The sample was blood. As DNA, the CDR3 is TGCGCCAGCAGCTTGACAGGGTCACACACCATATATTTT. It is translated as CASSLTGSHTIYF.